The T cell receptor (beta chain) described here comes from a study of control samples from healthy donors and cancer patients. The CDR3 contains 16 residues. V gave up 5 bases and J gave up 6 bases, with 22 bases separating them. The germline V gene encodes CDR1 LNHDA and CDR2 SQIVND (reference sequence). Some clones are missing from TCRdb's copy, which holds only in-frame ones; the method was immunoSEQ multiplex PCR. The repertoire consists of tens of thousands of clones, with about 85% occurring once and the leading ten covering about 1.6%. This chain uses TRBV19 with TRBJ1-1; D is perhaps TRBD1 (5 bases). What was sequenced was PBMCs. This clonotype originated in a woman in her forties with lung cancer. The DNA of the CDR3 is TGTGCCAGTAGTTCCGTGGGGGTTCAGGGAGGCGCTGAAGCTTTCTTT. Encoded protein: CASSSVGVQGGAEAFF.